The source of this TCR beta chain is a study of T-cell reconstitution after alpha-beta-depleted transplantation in children. Study-level points and caveats: Certain patients had high TCRbeta diversity at day 60, and it came from recipient T cells and thymic progenitors that survived. Alpha-beta T cells about two months after transplant reportedly derived from several hundred expanded graft clones. Hyperexpanded clones declined; after one year, newly produced T cells mostly supplied diversity.

This CDR3 has 13 amino acids. Per the germline V gene, CDR1 is SGDLS and CDR2 is YYNGEE. The V and J ends lost 4 bases and 8 bases respectively, with 13 bases between them. Unique molecular identifiers tagged the TCRbeta library. TCRdb reanalysed the PCR reads using MiXCR and keeps one entry per CDR3 protein. The repertoire has fewer than 700,000 distinct CDR3 sequences, about an eighth of them found once; the top ten carry about 2.2%. On this clonotype: Its target is unknown.

This TCR was sampled from a male patient between 10 and 17 years old who had a stem cell transplant for acute myeloid leukemia, so the T cells may come from the graft donor. The rearrangement joins TRBV9 to TRBJ2-1, with D perhaps TRBD2 (5 bases). The sequencing here drew on PBMCs, mostly from graft donor cells, taken 360 days after TCRalphabeta/CD19-depleted stem cell transplant. For the CDR3, the DNA is TGTGCCAGCAGCCTAGAACTAGTCGATGAGCAGTTCTTC. The encoded protein is CASSLELVDEQFF.